Given below is one TCR beta chain in context. This entry is derived from a study of T cells in Graves' hyperthyroidism and ophthalmopathy. V lost 3 bases to trimming and J lost 2 bases, with 11 bases between them. CDR3 length equals 15 residues. From germline, CDR1 is KGHSH and CDR2 LQKENI. TCR beta CDR3 regions were amplified from RNA transcripts. HTBI primers drove first-round RT-PCR of the TCR CDR3. TCRdb analysed the multiplex PCR reads with MiXCR anew, one entry per CDR3 protein. The sample holds 660,000 or so distinct CDR3 sequences, roughly 20% seen once. The sample comprised blood. This sequence joins TRBV18 and TRBJ1-3; D is unresolved. This receptor was identified in a man aged 25-45 years with Graves' ophthalmopathy. CDR3 region: CASSPPGKPGNTIYF. The CDR3 region has the DNA TGTGCCAGCTCACCCCCCGGGAAACCTGGAAACACCATATATTTT.